This T cell receptor beta chain was identified in a study of cytomegalovirus exposure and HLA in healthy donors. Study results and caveats: Based on reports, TCR beta sequences accurately predicted HLA-A and HLA-B alleles for most subjects. Earlier findings revealed that most TCR beta V segments proved productive either about 87% or about 30% of the time.

Looked up from germline, CDR1 is LGHNA and CDR2 is YSLEER. V was pared by 1 base and J by 4 bases, with 8 bases between. The CDR3 is 14 amino acids. The PCR contained 60 Vbeta and 13 Jbeta primers. Study processing details: Later reanalysis found around 84 million unique TCR beta chains, roughly 9.9 million of them shared. Sequencing used immunoSEQ multiplex PCR; TCRdb keeps in-frame clones, though not all of them. D and trimming were read from the DNA, whereas the V and J calls and clone size are those reported in that table. This table holds nearly 110,000 clones, 75% found once. This clone has just a few counts. The antigen is undetermined.

Sequenced material: PBMCs. J is TRBJ2-1 and V is TRBV4-3, with a weak D call TRBD2 (5 bases). This TCR was recovered from a male donor in good health and CMV-seropositive. CDR3 nucleotide sequence: TGCGCCAGCAGCCAAGGCGAGCGGTACAATGAGCAGTTCTTC. It specifies CASSQGERYNEQFF.